This paragraph reports one T cell receptor (beta chain). Its antigen specificity is not known. Base qualities are not provided; no much larger clone lies one nucleotide away. The immunoSEQ Assay, a bias-controlled multiplex PCR, was used to amplify TCRbeta CDR3 regions from genomic DNA. Under the source paper's analysis protocol: Within the assay, amplification of reference gene primers was used to estimate how many nucleated cells each sample contained. Sequence reads were collapsed and filtered to measure the absolute abundance of every unique TCRbeta CDR3 rearrangement. For each sample, productive Simpson clonality was calculated by taking the square root of Simpson's diversity index across productive rearrangements. TCRdb limited this immuneACCESS table to in-frame rearrangements with V and J called. A share of clones is missing; checked studies link under half to unresolved V genes, and the rest is unexplained. Clone size and the V and J calls come from that table; the DNA yielded D and trimming. Here the sample has 200,000 to 250,000 clones; 80% to 85% occur a single time. About 10% of the sample is in the top ten clones.

In Seattle, one collaborating source enrolled patients while the infection was active and tracked those patients longitudinally over the course of disease. The collaborating institutions used their own protocols to collect whole blood in K2EDTA tubes. Collaborator samples were shipped for TCRbeta analysis as frozen whole blood, isolated PBMCs, or DNA extracted from either sample type. CDR1 and CDR2 are drawn from the germline V gene: WSHSY, SAAADI. Trimming leaves V shorter by 6 bases and J shorter by 9 bases, with the junction holding 3 bases beyond the gene matches. Reading from cysteine to phenylalanine, the CDR3 counts 13 amino acids. The only DNA kept is the CDR3, 39 bases in frame from the first base. The sample belongs to a study of blood T cell repertoires in COVID-19 (TCRdb year 2020). Some background on the complete study: Samples covering the acute and convalescent phases of COVID-19 were provided by collaborators in the United States, Italy and Spain. The material from the prospective study consisted of cDNA or gDNA derived from T cells, B-cell-depleted T cells, or PBMCs. Subjects who had been exposed to COVID-19, were actively infected with it, or had recovered from it provided the deeply sampled blood TCRbeta repertoires that made up the dataset. The repertoires were made available in a free public database intended to serve as a resource for research on the immune response to SARS-CoV-2. The samples were drawn from the first 160 participants of the ongoing ImmuneRACE study and from roughly 1,300 subjects provided by 6 global collaborators. A de-identified subject ID, COVID-19 status, age in years and sex were almost always included in the sample metadata. Where available, HLA class I and class II types were obtained from metadata supplied by the sample provider rather than from assay-based typing.

Overall study results and their limits: The amount of clinical and demographic metadata varied by source and participant and was provided uncurated.

The material sequenced was peripheral blood. Rearrangement joined TRBV10-2 to TRBJ2-1, and TRBD1 matches 12 of the central bases. The TCR sequence derives from a woman aged 80 or over with COVID-19, enrolled during active disease. The nucleotide sequence reads TGCGCCAGCAGGGGACAGGGGGCCGGTGAGCAGTTCTTC. Protein translation: CASRGQGAGEQFF.